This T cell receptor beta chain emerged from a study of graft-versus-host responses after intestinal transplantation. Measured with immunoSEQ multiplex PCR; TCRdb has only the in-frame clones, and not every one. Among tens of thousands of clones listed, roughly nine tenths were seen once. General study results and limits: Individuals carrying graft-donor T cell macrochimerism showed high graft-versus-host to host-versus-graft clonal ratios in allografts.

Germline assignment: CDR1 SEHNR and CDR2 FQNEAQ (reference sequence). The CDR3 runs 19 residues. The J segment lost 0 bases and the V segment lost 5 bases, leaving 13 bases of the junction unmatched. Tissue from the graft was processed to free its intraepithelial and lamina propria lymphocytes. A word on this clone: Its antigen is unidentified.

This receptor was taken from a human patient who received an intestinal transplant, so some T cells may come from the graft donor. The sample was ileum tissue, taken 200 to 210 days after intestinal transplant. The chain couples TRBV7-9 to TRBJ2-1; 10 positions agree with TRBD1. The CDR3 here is CASSPLRQGAHRSYNEQFF. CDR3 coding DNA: TGTGCCAGCAGCCCACTCCGACAGGGGGCCCACCGCTCCTACAATGAGCAGTTCTTC. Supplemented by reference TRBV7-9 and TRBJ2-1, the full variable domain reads DTGVSQNPRHKITKRGQNVTFRCDPISEHNRLYWYRQTLGQGPEFLTYFQNEAQLEKSRLLSDRFSAERPKGSFSTLEIQRTEQGDSAMYLCASSPLRQGAHRSYNEQFFGPGTRLTVL.